The source of this T cell receptor (beta chain) is a study of neurological immune-mediated disorders (dated by TCRdb to about 2019). Concerning the study at large: Peripheral blood TCR-beta repertoires from HTLV-I-associated myelopathy (HAM/TSP) patients, multiple sclerosis patients and healthy controls were compared by UMI-based sequencing. Longitudinal samples, technical triplicates and paired sorted CD4+ and CD8+ T-cell subsets, alongside PBMC samples, were included among the roughly 98 TCR-beta libraries. Technical triplicate libraries were sequenced so that the variability in frequency of each individual clone could be precisely calculated. Of the 68 subjects in the cohort, approximately 15 were HAM/TSP patients, 34 were multiple sclerosis patients, and around 20 were healthy controls.

The CDR3 starts with the cysteine, ends with the phenylalanine, and has 16 residues. The read is trimmed to its CDR3 DNA, 48 bases read in frame from base 1. V is trimmed back by 1 base and J by 9 bases, and the junction contains 9 bases that no gene match accounts for. The germline V gene (reference sequence) sets CDR1 to DFQATT and CDR2 to SNEGSKA. Study-level results and caveats: Expanded clones from different subjects shared no identical CDR3 amino acid sequences, which suggests that TCR-beta repertoires were private in all groups. The highest TCR clonal expansion was observed in HAM/TSP patients, whereas the lowest was observed in MS patients, even when compared with healthy controls.

What the time point label conveys for this sample: technical triplicate 2. Unsorted PBMC libraries were generated from 2 million PBMCs stored in RNAlater at -80 °C until RNA extraction. PBMCs were separated from peripheral blood using Ficoll-Hypaque density gradient centrifugation and then cryopreserved in liquid nitrogen. cDNA synthesis used template-switch 5'RACE with a primer carrying a 10-nucleotide random unique molecular identifier tagging each TCR transcript. Over 200 million TCR-beta sequences, covering 15-18 subjects, were produced in each sequencing run. Total RNA was extracted with the RNeasy kit. Using the KAPA Real-time Library Amplification kit, TCR-beta VDJ regions were amplified with primers for the TCR constant region and the 5'RACE anchor. Sample indexes and Illumina adaptors were added in a first PCR, after which library yield was increased in a second PCR. The roughly 650 bp TCR product was size-selected on a 2% E-gel SizeSelection system after Ampure bead purification. Before pooling, library quality was assessed on a Bioanalyzer, concentration was determined with Qubit, and library quantification was performed with the Kapa Library Quantification kit. Paired-end 2 x 150 bp sequencing of the libraries was performed on an Illumina HiSeq 2500. To increase sequence diversity, roughly 24-32% phiX was spiked into each library pool. In the source study's methods: Quality-filtered reads were processed with the UMI-based MiGEC pipeline, which removed over 80% of raw TCR sequences during error correction. IMGT germline references were used for aligning VDJ genes, and each clonotype was defined as a unique CDR3 amino acid sequence together with its V-J genes. Clonal expansion, Shannon diversity and CDR3 relatedness were evaluated with VDJtools (CalcPairwiseDistances, ClusterSamples), while phylogenetic trees were built in CLCbio workbench. Expanded clones were defined as having at least 8 unique UMIs, based on coefficient-of-variation modelling across technical triplicates. TCRdb reanalyzed the raw reads on its own, using fastp at Q25 for trimming and MiXCR for clone calling, and kept in-frame beta chains. Identical CDR3 protein sequences are pooled into one entry, listed with their most common genes and DNA. These V and J calls derive from TCRdb rather than the authors' analysis. The sample contains roughly 57,000 distinct CDR3 sequences, 24% of them found a single time. The biggest ten clones account for about 5% of the sample.

This clonotype was picked up many times. Its antigen target is currently unknown. No much larger clone exists at a distance of one base, and base qualities are not known. The origin of this receptor is a man in his 60s with HTLV-1-associated myelopathy (HAM/TSP). The V and J segments used are TRBV20-1 and TRBJ2-1; 13 middle bases align to TRBD2. Sequences were obtained from PBMCs. The DNA reads as follows: TGCAGTGCTAGAGTGTTGGGACTAGCGGGACTCGGTGAGCAGTTCTTC. The resulting protein is CSARVLGLAGLGEQFF.